Sequencing of this TCR beta chain was carried out in a study of T cells in Graves' hyperthyroidism and ophthalmopathy. At the level of the study: Before any treatment, at initial diagnosis, peripheral blood was collected.

Exclusion followed for patients with uncontrolled infection, other autoimmune disease, pregnancy or lactation. This clonotype was detected many times. TCR beta CDR3 regions were amplified from RNA. Carried out on the TCR CDR3, a first-round RT-PCR used the HTBI primer set. TCRdb reanalysed the multiplex PCR reads using MiXCR and keeps one entry per CDR3 protein. The sample has 300,000 to 350,000 distinct CDR3 sequences, around a sixth seen once. Unmatched junction bases numbered 9, after V lost 7 bases and J lost 4 bases. The germline V gene has CDR1 SNHLY and CDR2 FYNNEI. This CDR3 is 16 amino acids long.

The chain employs TRBV2 and TRBJ2-3; TRBD2 agrees at 12 bases. The origin of this receptor is a man aged 25-45 years with Graves' hyperthyroidism. Sequencing used blood. CDR3 DNA: TGTGCCAGCACCCTCACCGGACTAGCGGGGCCAGATACGCAGTATTTT. It yields the protein CASTLTGLAGPDTQYF.